This T cell receptor beta chain was recorded in a study of blood T cell repertoires in COVID-19. The overall study: Sources were T cells, B-cell-depleted T cells, or PBMCs; the material itself was cDNA or gDNA.

The method was immunoSEQ multiplex PCR; TCRdb's version includes in-frame clones alone and lacks a portion of them. The data show 200,000 to 300,000 clones, 87% seen once. The V segment lost 6 bases and the J segment 3 bases; nucleotides outside the gene matches: 5. Germline V gives CDR1 MNHEY, CDR2 SVGAGI. CDR3 size: 15 residues. Sequencing used peripheral blood. The chain employs TRBV6-5 and TRBJ2-5; 12 bases match TRBD2. This clonotype originated in a man between 60 and 75 years old who had recovered from COVID-19. The CDR3 DNA follows: TGTGCCAGCAGGGGGAGACTAGCGGGGGAAGAGACCCAGTACTTC. Translated, it gives CASRGRLAGEETQYF.